This record covers a single T cell receptor beta chain. The data are from a study of blood T cell repertoires in COVID-19. The CDR3 covers 14 residues. With 0 bases removed from V and 1 base from J, the gap between germline ends came to 7 bases. Germline CDR1 and CDR2: SGDLS and YYNGEE. As processed by the authors: Using reference gene primer amplification, nucleated cell counts were estimated. Sequencing used immunoSEQ multiplex PCR; TCRdb keeps in-frame clones, though not all of them. From that table come the V and J calls and clone size; the DNA was used to work out D and trimming. The table shows 250,000 or so clones, with more than 75% occurring only once.

The receptor's source is a woman aged 40 to 55 who had recovered from COVID-19. This chain joins TRBV9 and TRBJ1-1; D is unclear. The source material was peripheral blood. The CDR3 sequence is CASSVGRWNTEAFF. The DNA of the CDR3 is TGTGCCAGCAGCGTAGGTCGTTGGAACACTGAAGCTTTCTTT.